This T cell receptor beta chain was identified in a study of T cell repertoires in cytomegalovirus infection. Study in general: Indications came from public TCR beta signatures; they pointed to CMV infection and to a matching HLA type.

Each CDR3 protein is one row after TCRdb ran MiXCR on the reads. The data hold fewer than 300,000 distinct CDR3 sequences, with about 23% observed a single time. As regards this clonotype: Its antigen is still unknown.

Germline V gives CDR1 SGHNT, CDR2 YYREEE (reference sequence). Losses at the gene ends were 1 base for V and 7 bases for J; bases not matched to a gene: 10. CDR3 size: 17 residues. Whole-study findings and limits: HLA-C-restricted CMV-specific TCR beta clonotypes were dominant in the ex vivo response. Individuals carrying CMV plus the relevant HLA were identified by cumulative frequency of public TCR beta families.

Material: PBMCs. This TCR was sampled from a human donor in good health (CMV status not recorded). Some clones in this sample may be carry-over from other donors' samples. This sequence joins TRBV5-4 and TRBJ2-1; 11 bases line up with TRBD1. This CDR3 is CASSLTDRDRGSNEQFF. As DNA, the CDR3 is TGTGCCAGCAGCTTGACCGACCGGGACAGGGGGTCGAATGAGCAGTTCTTC.